This TCR beta chain is drawn from a study of OX40 agonist ivuxolimab in advanced cancers. Background on the study: A partial response was reached by three patients: one with hepatocellular carcinoma and two with cutaneous melanoma.

Whole-study findings and limits: Dosing at 0.1 to 3.0 mg/kg was accompanied by clonal expansion of CD4+ and CD8+ blood T cells by week 6.

The method was immunoSEQ multiplex PCR; TCRdb's version includes in-frame clones alone and lacks a portion of them. The sample includes around 140,000 clones, just over 90% of them seen just once. In regard to this clone: No antigen is known for it.

Germline CDR1 and CDR2: SGHTA and FQGTGA. The CDR3 sequence is 13 residues long. Trimming left V 6 bases short and J 5 bases short, with 11 bases between. The source is an adult with an advanced solid tumor such as melanoma, head and neck, liver or kidney cancer. The sample consisted of CD4+ or CD8+ T cells sorted from blood, taken in a trial of the OX40 agonist ivuxolimab. The chain links TRBV7-3 to TRBJ2-1; the D call may be TRBD1 or TRBD2 (5 bases each). Here the CDR3 DNA reads TGTGCCAGCAGATGGGGACCAAACAATGAGCAGTTCTTC. Encoded protein: CASRWGPNNEQFF.